The 4 T cell receptor beta chains presented below share a single source sample, sequenced in a study of cytomegalovirus exposure and HLA in healthy donors. PCR primers comprised 60 Vbeta and 13 Jbeta primers. The table came from immunoSEQ multiplex PCR; TCRdb's copy has only in-frame clones and leaves some out. Of 100,000 to 150,000 clones in the sample, around 72% are singletons; the top ten hold about 8.3%. The material sequenced was PBMCs. Receptors were obtained from a woman in her forties or fifties in good health and CMV-seropositive.

This chain connects TRBV4-3 to TRBJ2-4; 9 bases agree with TRBD2. V was clipped by 3 bases and J by 10 bases; unmatched bases: 19. The CDR3 has 18 amino acids. CDR1 is LGHNA, CDR2 YSLEER, per germline. The chain's CDR3 is CASSQTTSSGGGDPIQYF. CDR3 sequence (DNA): TGCGCCAGCAGCCAGACGACTTCTTCCGGCGGGGGGGATCCTATTCAGTACTTC.

The V call is TRBV19, the J call TRBJ2-3; TRBD2 matches at 8 bases. This CDR3 has 14 amino acids. Unmatched junction bases numbered 9, after V lost 10 bases and J lost 3 bases. Germline loops: CDR1 LNHDA, CDR2 SQIVND (reference sequence). CDR3 DNA: TGTGCCACCAGACCAGGCGGGAGGACAGATACGCAGTATTTT. Translation: CATRPGGRTDTQYF.

The J gene is TRBJ2-7, the V gene TRBV7-2, with 10 bases fitting TRBD2. Per germline, CDR1 SGHTA and CDR2 FQGNSA. The CDR3 runs 15 residues. The V and J ends lost 3 bases and 2 bases, in that order; junction bases with no gene match: 4. The CDR3 here is CASSFQREGPYEQYF. CDR3 in DNA: TGTGCCAGCAGCTTCCAGCGGGAGGGCCCCTACGAGCAGTACTTC.

The chain uses TRBV27 and TRBJ1-6, with TRBD1 matching 9 bases. V shed 3 bases and J 5 bases; nucleotides not matched to a gene: 8. Germline-derived CDR1 and CDR2 are MNHEY and SMNVEV (reference sequence). The CDR3 is 17 amino acids. The CDR3 spells CASSFMGQGVHNSPLHF. CDR3 DNA: TGTGCCAGCAGTTTCATGGGACAGGGTGTACATAATTCACCCCTCCACTTT.